This T cell receptor beta chain was retrieved from a study of T cells in Graves' hyperthyroidism and ophthalmopathy. Study background: Pretreatment peripheral blood was obtained at initial diagnosis.

The table lists this clonotype with many counts. Regions amplified from RNA transcripts were the TCR beta CDR3 regions. Researchers ran a first-round RT-PCR on the TCR CDR3 using the HTBI primer set. TCRdb processed the multiplex PCR reads anew with MiXCR; each CDR3 protein has one entry. The repertoire holds 270,000 or so distinct CDR3 sequences, with 25% to 30% as singletons. Losses at the gene ends were 2 bases for V and 5 bases for J; bases not matched to a gene: 5. CDR3 length: 14 amino acids. The chain combines TRBV12-3 or TRBV12-4 with TRBJ1-2, with 7 bases matching TRBD1. This TCR was sampled from a man aged 40-49 years with Graves' hyperthyroidism that later progressed to Graves' ophthalmopathy. Specimen: blood. The CDR3 nucleotides are TGTGCCAGCAGTTTATTCGGCAGGGGGTATGGCTACACCTTC. As protein: CASSLFGRGYGYTF.